The next 3 T cell receptor beta chains were all read from a single sample in a study of blood T cell repertoires in COVID-19. Method: immunoSEQ multiplex PCR; TCRdb's copy keeps in-frame clones and lacks some. The sample lists about 82,000 clones, 80% occurring once. Specimen: peripheral blood. These receptors originate from a woman aged 40 to 49 with active or convalescent COVID-19.

V is TRBV10-3 and J is TRBJ1-5, with 10 positions matching TRBD1. The V and J ends lost 1 base and 4 bases, in that order; junction bases with no gene match: 1. The CDR3 runs to 15 residues. CDR1 and CDR2 from the germline V gene are ENHRY and SYGVKD. This CDR3 is CAISEWGQGNQPQHF. The CDR3 DNA reads as TGTGCCATCAGTGAGTGGGGACAGGGGAATCAGCCCCAGCATTTT.

This chain uses TRBV28 with TRBJ2-3; 15 nucleotides agree with TRBD2. Germline V gene sequence: CDR1 MDHEN, CDR2 SYDVKM. The CDR3 is 17 amino acids. J gave up 5 bases and V 3 bases, and 6 bases lay outside the gene matches. The CDR3 DNA reads TGTGCCAGCAGTTTTGAGGGACTAGCGGGAGGTGGAGATACGCAGTATTTT. Translating gives CASSFEGLAGGGDTQYF.

The chain is built from TRBV6-5 and TRBJ2-3; D perhaps matches TRBD2 (5 bases). Germline loops: CDR1 MNHEY, CDR2 SVGAGI. This CDR3 is built from 14 residues. V was clipped by 2 bases and J by 1 base, with 7 bases between them. The CDR3 region is CASSYGRGTDTQYF. Here the CDR3 DNA reads TGTGCCAGCAGTTACGGGAGAGGCACAGATACGCAGTATTTT.